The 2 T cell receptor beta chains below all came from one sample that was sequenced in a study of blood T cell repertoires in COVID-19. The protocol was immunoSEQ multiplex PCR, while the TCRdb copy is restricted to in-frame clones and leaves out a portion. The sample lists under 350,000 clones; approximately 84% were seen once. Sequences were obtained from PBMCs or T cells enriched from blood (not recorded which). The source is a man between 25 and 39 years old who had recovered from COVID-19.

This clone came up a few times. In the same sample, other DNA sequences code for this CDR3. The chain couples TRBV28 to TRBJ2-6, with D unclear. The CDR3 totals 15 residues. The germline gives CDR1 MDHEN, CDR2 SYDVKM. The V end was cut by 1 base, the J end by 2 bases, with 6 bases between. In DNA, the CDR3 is TGTGCCAGCAGTTTATCCGTTGCTGGGGCCAACGTCCTGACTTTC. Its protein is CASSLSVAGANVLTF. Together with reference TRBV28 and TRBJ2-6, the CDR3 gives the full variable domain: DVKVTQSSRYLVKRTGEKVFLECVQDMDHENMFWYRQDPGLGLRLIYFSYDVKMKEKGDIPEGYSVSREKKERFSLILESASTNQTSMYLCASSLSVAGANVLTFGAGSRLTVL.

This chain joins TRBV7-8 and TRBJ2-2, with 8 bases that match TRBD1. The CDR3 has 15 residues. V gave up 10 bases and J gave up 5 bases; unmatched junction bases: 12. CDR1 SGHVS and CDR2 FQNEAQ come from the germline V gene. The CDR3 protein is CATWPYDRGTGELFF. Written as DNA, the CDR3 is TGTGCCACGTGGCCCTACGACAGGGGAACCGGGGAGCTGTTTTTT.